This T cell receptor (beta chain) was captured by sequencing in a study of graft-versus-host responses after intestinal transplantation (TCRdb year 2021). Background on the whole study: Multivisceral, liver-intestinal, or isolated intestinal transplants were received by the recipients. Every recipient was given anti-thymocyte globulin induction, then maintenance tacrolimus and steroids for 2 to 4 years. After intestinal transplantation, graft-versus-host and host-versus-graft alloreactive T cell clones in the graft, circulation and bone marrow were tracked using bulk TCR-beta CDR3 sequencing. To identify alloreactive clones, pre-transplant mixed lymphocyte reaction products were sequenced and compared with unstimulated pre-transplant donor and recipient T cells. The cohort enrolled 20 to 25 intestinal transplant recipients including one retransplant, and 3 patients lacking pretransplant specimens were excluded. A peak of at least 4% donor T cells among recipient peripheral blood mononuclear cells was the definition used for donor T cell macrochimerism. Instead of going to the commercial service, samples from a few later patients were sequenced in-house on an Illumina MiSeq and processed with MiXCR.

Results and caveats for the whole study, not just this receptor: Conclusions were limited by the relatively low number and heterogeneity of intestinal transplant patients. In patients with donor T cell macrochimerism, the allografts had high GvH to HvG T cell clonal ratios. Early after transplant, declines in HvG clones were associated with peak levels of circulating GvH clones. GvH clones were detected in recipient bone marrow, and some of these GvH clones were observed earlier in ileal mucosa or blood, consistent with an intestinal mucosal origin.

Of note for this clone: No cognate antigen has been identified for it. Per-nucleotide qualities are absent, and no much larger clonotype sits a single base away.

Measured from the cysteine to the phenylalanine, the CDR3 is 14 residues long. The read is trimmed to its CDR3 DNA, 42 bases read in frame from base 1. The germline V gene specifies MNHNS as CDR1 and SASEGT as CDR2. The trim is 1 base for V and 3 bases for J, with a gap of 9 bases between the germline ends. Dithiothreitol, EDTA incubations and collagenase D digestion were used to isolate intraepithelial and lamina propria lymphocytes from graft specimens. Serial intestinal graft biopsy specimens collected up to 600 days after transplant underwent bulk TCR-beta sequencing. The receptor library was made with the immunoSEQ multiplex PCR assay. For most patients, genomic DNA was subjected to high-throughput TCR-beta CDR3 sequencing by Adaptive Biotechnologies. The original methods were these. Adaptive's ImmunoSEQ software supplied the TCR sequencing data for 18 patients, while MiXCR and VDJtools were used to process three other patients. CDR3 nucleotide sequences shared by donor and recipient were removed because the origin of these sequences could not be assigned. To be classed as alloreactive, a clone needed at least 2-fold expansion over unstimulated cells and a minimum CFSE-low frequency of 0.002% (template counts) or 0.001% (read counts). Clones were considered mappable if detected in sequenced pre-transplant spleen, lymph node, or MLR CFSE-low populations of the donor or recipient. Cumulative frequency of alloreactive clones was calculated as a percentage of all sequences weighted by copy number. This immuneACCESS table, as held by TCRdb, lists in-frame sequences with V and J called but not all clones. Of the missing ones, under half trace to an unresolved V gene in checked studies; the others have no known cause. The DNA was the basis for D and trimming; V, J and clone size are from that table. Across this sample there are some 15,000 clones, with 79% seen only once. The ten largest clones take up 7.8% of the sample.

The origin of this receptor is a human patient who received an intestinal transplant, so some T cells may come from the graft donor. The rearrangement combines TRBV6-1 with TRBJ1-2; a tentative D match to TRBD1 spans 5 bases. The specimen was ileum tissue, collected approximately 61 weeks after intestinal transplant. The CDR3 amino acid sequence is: CASSEGGTHYGYTF. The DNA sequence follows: TGTGCCAGCAGTGAAGGGGGGACTCACTATGGCTACACCTTC.